The T cell receptor (beta chain) under discussion was sequenced for a study of beta chain features in type 1 diabetes. Regarding the study as a whole: Within each of all four CD4+ subsets, Type 1 diabetes patients had TCRB CDR3s that were moderately but significantly shorter.

Expressed TCRB transcripts were sequenced because the entire RNA isolate underwent reverse transcription. Profiling relied on immunoSEQ multiplex PCR, and the TCRdb table lists in-frame clones only, not all of them. Found here are about 160,000 clones, 6.5% to 8.5% of them singletons; the top ten hold approximately 0.54%. This clone was seen just once. Its antigen is unknown. Germline loops: CDR1 ENHRY, CDR2 SYGVKD. This CDR3 contains 14 residues. After removal of 6 bases from V and 2 bases from J, the junction contained 4 bases not matched to a gene. The specimen sequenced was central memory CD4+ T cells from blood. The clonotype comes from a young woman with type 1 diabetes. The chain carries TRBV10-3 and TRBJ2-7, with 10 bases matching TRBD1. The CDR3 loop is CAIRGTGETYEQYF. In DNA form, the CDR3 reads TGTGCCATCAGGGGGACAGGGGAAACCTACGAGCAGTACTTC.